The T cell receptor beta chain under discussion was sequenced for a study of early T cells in non-severe SARS-CoV-2 infection. This clonotype was seen more than once but under ten times. The CDR3 runs to 14 residues. From germline, CDR1 is MDHEN and CDR2 SYDVKM. Trimming took off 5 bases at V and 4 bases at J, with 12 bases between the two ends. As part of library construction, unique molecular identifiers were attached to individual cDNA molecules. TCRdb re-derived calls from the 5' RACE reads in MiXCR, one entry per CDR3 protein. The data hold 50,000 to 60,000 distinct CDR3 sequences, with under 14% observed a single time.

The sequence derives from an adult who was a healthcare worker with PCR-confirmed SARS-CoV-2 infection or an uninfected control (not recorded which). Sequenced material: whole blood. The chain has TRBV28 and TRBJ1-5; tentatively, D is TRBD1 (5 bases). CDR3 sequence (DNA): TGTGCCAGCAGTCCCTGGACACCGAATCAGCCCCAGCATTTT. This gives the protein CASSPWTPNQPQHF.